The 11 T cell receptor beta chains reported below all come from one sample, sequenced in a study of synovial regulatory T cells in juvenile arthritis (dated by TCRdb to between 2015 and 2017). Antigen specificity for these receptors is unknown. The library was produced with the immunoSEQ multiplex PCR assay. The source is immuneACCESS, and TCRdb retained only in-frame sequences with V and J called. Part of the clones is not carried over; for the studies checked, unresolved V genes explain less than half of this, and the remainder is unexplained. The table for this sample lists 9,700 or so clones. The top ten hold 1.5% to 2% of the sample. The full study reports these points: TCR diversity was lower in blood iaTreg cells than in other blood Treg cells, which is consistent with antigen-driven expansion.

Sequences were obtained from Treg cells from blood. The label giving this sample's cell subset or site can be read as: HLA-DR+ inflammation-associated blood Treg cells. These receptors all come from a donor aged 2-35 years with juvenile idiopathic arthritis.

The chain combines TRBV19 with TRBJ1-2. The CDR3 sequence is 16 residues long. The entry carries no DNA sequence. Germline V gene data show CDR1 as LNHDA and CDR2 as SQIVND (reference sequence). The chain's CDR3 is CASSIRATQGIYGYTF.

CDR3 protein: CASSFRGNSPLHF. The chain carries TRBV13 and TRBJ1-6. Germline V gene lookup returns CDR1 PRHDT and CDR2 FYEKMQ (reference sequence). The CDR3 consists of 13 residues. No DNA is recorded.

The chain links TRBV2 to TRBJ2-5; TCRdb's D call of TRBD2 is untestable without DNA. This CDR3 comprises 14 residues. The DNA is not on file. Looked up from germline, CDR1 is SNHLY and CDR2 is FYNNEI. The CDR3 loop is CANTGLAGAGTQYF.

The CDR3 here is CGSSAAGTGNTGELFF. The chain has TRBV9 and TRBJ2-2; absent DNA, TCRdb's TRBD1 call cannot be checked. The CDR3 contains 16 residues. A DNA sequence was not provided. Germline V lookup: CDR1 SGDLS, CDR2 YYNGEE.

The chain links TRBV5-1 to TRBJ1-2; checking the TCRdb D call of TRBD1 is not possible without DNA. This CDR3 is built from 13 residues. No coding sequence is recorded. Germline V gene sequence: CDR1 SGHRS, CDR2 YFSETQ. The chain's CDR3 is CASSLETGRGYTF. The entire variable domain, with the rest obtained from reference TRBV5-1 and TRBJ1-2, is as follows: KAGVTQTPRYLIKTRGQQVTLSCSPISGHRSVSWYQQTPGQGLQFLFEYFSETQRNKGNFPGRFSGRQFSNSRSEMNVSTLELGDSALYLCASSLETGRGYTFGSGTRLTVV.

The CDR3 is CASSQGRTAAYSGNTIYF. This chain connects TRBV4-3 to TRBJ1-3. This CDR3 is built from 18 residues. No DNA is given. Germline V gene data show CDR1 as LGHNA and CDR2 as YSLEER.

The chain uses TRBV7-9 and TRBJ2-7; lacking DNA, the TRBD2 call made by TCRdb goes unchecked. The CDR3 contains 16 residues. The DNA sequence is not available. The germline V gene has CDR1 SEHNR and CDR2 FQNEAQ (reference sequence). The CDR3 reads CASSSTLAEDPYEQYF.

This chain joins TRBV2 and TRBJ1-5. The CDR3 is 11 residues long. Nucleotide data are not available. Germline CDR1 is SNHLY and CDR2 is FYNNEI. The CDR3 region is CASSGDQPQHF.

The chain combines TRBV30 with TRBJ2-7. The length of the CDR3 is 13 residues. Only the protein sequence is given. The V gene's germline CDR1 is GTSNPN and CDR2 SVGIG (reference sequence). CDR3 residues: CAWSVGQTYEQYF.

The gene calls are TRBV2 and TRBJ1-5. The CDR3 has 14 amino acids. The entry carries no DNA sequence. Germline lookup yields CDR1 SNHLY and CDR2 FYNNEI. CDR3 amino acids: CASSDGTGNQPQHF.

In terms of frequency, this clone is medium-sized. The chain joins TRBV27 to TRBJ2-7; TCRdb's D call of TRBD1 is untestable without DNA. The CDR3 consists of 15 residues. The coding DNA is unavailable. Germline CDR1 reads MNHEY; CDR2 reads SMNVEV (reference sequence). CDR3 protein: CASRGNRVRGYEQYF.